The 22 T cell receptor beta chains listed next were all sequenced from one sample in a study of PD-1 blockade in classical Hodgkin lymphoma. Generated by immunoSEQ multiplex PCR, the TCRdb table keeps only in-frame clones and is missing some. The sample gives around 150,000 clones, 78% of which show up once; roughly 8.4% is in the top ten. Each patient relapsed following autologous stem cell transplantation, and prior brentuximab vedotin exposure differed. This specimen consisted of peripheral blood mononuclear cells (PBMCs), obtained before the second cycle of nivolumab. The receptors here all came from a human donor with classical Hodgkin lymphoma.

V and J are TRBV10-2 and TRBJ2-2; TRBD1 agrees at 7 bases. V lost 7 bases to trimming and J lost 4 bases; unmatched junction nucleotides: 15. Germline loops: CDR1 WSHSY, CDR2 SAAADI. There are 17 residues in the CDR3. CDR3 residues: CASTEPGQEVITGELFF. Here the CDR3 DNA reads TGCGCCAGCACCGAACCCGGACAGGAAGTAATCACCGGGGAGCTGTTTTTT.

The chain is built from TRBV2 and TRBJ2-3; 7 nucleotides match TRBD2. CDR3 length equals 15 residues. CDR1 is SNHLY, CDR2 FYNNEI, per germline. V lost 4 bases and J lost 1; bases outside the gene matches: 5. The CDR3 protein is CASSVSGPGTDTQYF. CDR3 DNA sequence: TGTGCCAGCAGTGTTAGCGGGCCCGGCACAGATACGCAGTATTTT.

The chain carries TRBV7-9 and TRBJ1-1, with unresolved D. CDR3 length equals 15 residues. Trimming left V 3 bases short and J 1 base short, with 12 bases between. The germline V gene has CDR1 SEHNR and CDR2 FQNEAQ (reference sequence). CDR3 bases: TGTGCCAGCAGCTTTTTTGTCCTCAAGAACACTGAAGCTTTCTTT. Translating it yields CASSFFVLKNTEAFF.

The CDR3 spells CATQVGGYTEAFF. In nucleotides, the CDR3 is TGTGCCACCCAAGTGGGAGGGTACACTGAAGCTTTCTTT. The chain employs TRBV2 and TRBJ1-1; D call uncertain. V was trimmed by 10 bases and J by 3 bases, leaving 15 bases between them. Germline CDR1 is SNHLY and CDR2 is FYNNEI. This CDR3 has 13 amino acids.

The rearrangement uses TRBV5-1 and TRBJ2-7; 7 bases map to TRBD2. The CDR3 sequence is 15 residues long. Germline CDR1 and CDR2: SGHRS and YFSETQ. Trimming cost V 4 bases and J 2 bases; bases outside gene matches: 9. The CDR3 nucleotides read TGCGCCAGCAGCCGATCCGGGACTACCACCTACGAGCAGTACTTC. This encodes CASSRSGTTTYEQYF.

The chain carries TRBV28 and TRBJ1-1, with TRBD1 as a possible D gene (5 bases). This CDR3 is built from 13 residues. Germline lookup yields CDR1 MDHEN and CDR2 SYDVKM. Trimming stripped 5 bases from V and 4 bases from J, with 11 bases between. The CDR3: CASSGGGSTEAFF. The CDR3 nucleotides are TGTGCCAGCAGTGGTGGGGGAAGCACTGAAGCTTTCTTT.

The rearrangement joins TRBV30 to TRBJ2-7; D uncertain. Germline V gene lookup returns CDR1 GTSNPN and CDR2 SVGIG (reference sequence). The CDR3 spans 13 residues. The V gene lost 5 bases and the J gene lost 3 bases, with 14 bases spanning the gap. The CDR3 nucleotides read TGTGCCTGGGTCCCCTCGACTCACTACGAGCAGTACTTC. This gives the protein CAWVPSTHYEQYF.

V and J are TRBV28 and TRBJ1-1, with TRBD1 as a possible D gene (5 bases). V was cut by 2 bases and J by 0 bases, with 10 bases left in between. Germline CDR1 reads MDHEN; CDR2 reads SYDVKM. The CDR3 is made up of 15 amino acids. For the CDR3, the DNA is TGTGCCAGCAGTTTAGGAGTCAGGGTGAACACTGAAGCTTTCTTT. Protein: CASSLGVRVNTEAFF.

This clone was counted only a few times. The chain couples TRBV19 to TRBJ2-1; perhaps D is TRBD1 or TRBD2 (5 bases each). There are 15 residues in the CDR3. The germline V and J ends were trimmed by 7 bases and 10 bases, with 23 bases remaining between them. Per germline, CDR1 LNHDA and CDR2 SQIVND (reference sequence). In nucleotides, the CDR3 is TGTGCCAGTACCCACTCCGGGACCCTCCAACAGGAGCAGTTCTTC. This gives the protein CASTHSGTLQQEQFF.

V is TRBV6-6 and J is TRBJ2-7; D perhaps matches TRBD1 (6 bases). The CDR3 totals 14 residues. The V end lost 2 bases, the J end lost 0 bases, and 8 bases lay between the germline ends. The V gene's germline CDR1 is MNHNY and CDR2 SVGAGI (reference sequence). The CDR3 bases are TGTGCCAGCAGTTACCTGGACAGCTCCTACGAGCAGTACTTC. It encodes CASSYLDSSYEQYF.

This chain uses TRBV30 with TRBJ1-3; D is uncertain. The V and J ends lost 8 bases and 4 bases respectively, with 9 bases between them. Per the germline V gene, CDR1 is GTSNPN and CDR2 is SVGIG (reference sequence). The CDR3 loop spans 11 amino acids. The CDR3 DNA follows: TGTGCCGGAGGTTTCGGAAACACCATATATTTT. Its translation: CAGGFGNTIYF.

The CDR3 reads CASFSGDTQYF. The DNA of the CDR3 is TGTGCCAGCTTCAGCGGGGATACGCAGTATTTT. The chain is built from TRBV5-4 and TRBJ2-3, with D maybe TRBD2 (6 bases). The CDR3 totals 11 residues. Germline V gene sequence: CDR1 SGHNT, CDR2 YYREEE (reference sequence). V gave up 7 bases and J gave up 6 bases, with 9 bases separating them.

The chain has TRBV5-4 and TRBJ2-3; 8 positions match TRBD2. Germline CDR1 and CDR2: SGHNT and YYREEE (reference sequence). After removal of 1 base from V and 1 base from J, the junction contained 5 bases not matched to a gene. The CDR3 is made up of 16 amino acids. The CDR3 sequence is CASSLRRSGGTDTQYF. The CDR3 coding sequence is TGTGCCAGCAGCTTGAGGCGTAGCGGGGGCACAGATACGCAGTATTTT. The full variable domain, rest sourced from reference TRBV5-4 and TRBJ2-3, is ETGVTQSPTHLIKTRGQQVTLRCSSQSGHNTVSWYQQALGQGPQFIFQYYREEENGRGNFPPRFSGLQFPNYSSELNVNALELDDSALYLCASSLRRSGGTDTQYFGPGTRLTVL.

The genes are TRBV4-2 and TRBJ2-1, with D uncertain. There are 13 residues in the CDR3. Germline V gives CDR1 LGHNA, CDR2 YNFKEQ. Trimming pared 0 bases from V and 9 bases from J, leaving 9 bases between. Here the CDR3 DNA reads TGTGCCAGCAGCCAAGATTTAACGCGTGAGCAGTTCTTC. Translated, it gives CASSQDLTREQFF.

The CDR3 sequence: CASSWSGGDTQYF. Written as DNA, the CDR3 is TGTGCCAGCAGCTGGTCGGGGGGAGATACGCAGTATTTT. The chain couples TRBV5-5 to TRBJ2-3, with TRBD2 matching over 7 bases. J was trimmed by 5 bases and V by 3 bases; bases with no gene match: 3. Looked up from germline, CDR1 is SGHKS and CDR2 is YYEKEE (reference sequence). CDR3 length: 13 residues.

This sequence joins TRBV11-2 and TRBJ1-3; D unclear. Germline CDR1 and CDR2: SGHAT and FQNNGV. Deletions cut 5 bases from V and 2 bases from J, with 7 bases between. The CDR3 sequence is 13 residues long. CDR3 nucleotide sequence: TGTGCCAGCAGCCCATCGCCTGGAAACACCATATATTTT. Translating gives CASSPSPGNTIYF.

V gene TRBV10-3 combines with J gene TRBJ2-7, with 7 bases aligning to TRBD2. Looked up from germline, CDR1 is ENHRY and CDR2 is SYGVKD. This CDR3 has 13 residues. V was pared by 10 bases and J by 3 bases, with 9 bases of the junction left unmatched. CDR3 bases: TGTGCCACTGCGGGAGATCCCAGCTACGAGCAGTACTTC. This codes for CATAGDPSYEQYF.

This clone was counted only a few times. This chain joins TRBV19 and TRBJ1-1; the D gene is possibly TRBD1 (5 bases). With 6 bases removed from V and 4 bases from J, the gap between germline ends came to 15 bases. The CDR3 totals 14 residues. Germline CDR1 and CDR2: LNHDA and SQIVND (reference sequence). The CDR3 DNA follows: TGTGCCAGTAGATCTTCTGGGGGTGGCACTGAAGCTTTCTTT. The encoded protein is CASRSSGGGTEAFF.

The chain couples TRBV7-8 to TRBJ2-7, with 9 bases fitting TRBD2. In germline, CDR1 is SGHVS, CDR2 FQNEAQ. The V and J ends lost 5 bases and 12 bases, in that order; junction bases with no gene match: 17. The CDR3 has 15 residues. In nucleotides, the CDR3 is TGTGCCAGCAGCCTGAGGGGGCCGGGACTAGCTGGGTTGTACTTC. This encodes CASSLRGPGLAGLYF.

V usage is TRBV7-6 and J usage is TRBJ1-5, with D maybe TRBD1 (5 bases). This CDR3 has 13 residues. From germline, CDR1 is SGHVS and CDR2 FNYEAQ. Trimming removed 1 base at V and 9 bases at J, with 10 bases between. CDR3 DNA: TGTGCCAGCAGCTTAGAAGAGGGGCTGCCCCAGCATTTT. This gives the protein CASSLEEGLPQHF.

Comment on this clone: The junction shows a germline mismatch at one end, possibly a read error. Other DNA sequences from this sample encode an identical CDR3 as well. This chain joins TRBV7-7 and TRBJ2-5; no firm D call. The germline V gene encodes CDR1 SSHAT and CDR2 FNYEAQ (reference sequence). There are 11 residues in the CDR3. CDR3 amino acids: CASSLKETQYF. Written as DNA, the CDR3 is TGTGCTAGCAGCCTCAAAGAGACCCAGTACTTC.

This clone was detected only a few times. The V call is TRBV19, the J call TRBJ2-7; D is ambiguous. Per the germline V gene, CDR1 is LNHDA and CDR2 is SQIVND (reference sequence). Trimming pared 5 bases from V and 0 bases from J, leaving 14 bases between. This CDR3 has 15 residues. The CDR3 region has the DNA TGTGCCAGTAGTGTTAATGCGGAGAGCTCCTACGAGCAGTACTTC. Encoded protein: CASSVNAESSYEQYF.